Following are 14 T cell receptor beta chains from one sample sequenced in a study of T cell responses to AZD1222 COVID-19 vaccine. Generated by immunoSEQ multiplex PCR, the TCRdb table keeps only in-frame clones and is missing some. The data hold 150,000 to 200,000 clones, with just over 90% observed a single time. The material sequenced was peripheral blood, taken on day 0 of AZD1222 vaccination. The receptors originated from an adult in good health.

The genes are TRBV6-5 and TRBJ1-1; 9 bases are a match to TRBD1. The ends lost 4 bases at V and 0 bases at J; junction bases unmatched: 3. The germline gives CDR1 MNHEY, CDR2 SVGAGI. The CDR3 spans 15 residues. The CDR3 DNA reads TGTGCCAGCAGTTCGACAGGGGGACTGAACACTGAAGCTTTCTTT. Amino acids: CASSSTGGLNTEAFF.

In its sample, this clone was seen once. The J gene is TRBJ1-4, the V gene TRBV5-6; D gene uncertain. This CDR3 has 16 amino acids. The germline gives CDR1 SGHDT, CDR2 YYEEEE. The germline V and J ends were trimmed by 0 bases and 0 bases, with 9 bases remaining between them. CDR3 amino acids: CASSLVGKPTNEKLFF. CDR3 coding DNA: TGTGCCAGCAGCTTGGTCGGGAAACCAACTAATGAAAAACTGTTTTTT.

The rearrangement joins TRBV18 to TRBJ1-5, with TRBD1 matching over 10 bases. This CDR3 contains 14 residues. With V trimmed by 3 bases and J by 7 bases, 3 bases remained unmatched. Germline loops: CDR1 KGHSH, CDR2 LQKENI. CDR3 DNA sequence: TGTGCCAGCTCACCGTCGACAGGGGGCCAGCCCCAGCATTTT. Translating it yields CASSPSTGGQPQHF.

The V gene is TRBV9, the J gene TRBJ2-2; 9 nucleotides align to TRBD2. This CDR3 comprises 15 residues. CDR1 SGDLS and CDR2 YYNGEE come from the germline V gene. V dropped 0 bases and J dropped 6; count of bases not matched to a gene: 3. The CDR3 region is CASSVGGGRAGELFF. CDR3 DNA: TGTGCCAGCAGCGTAGGCGGCGGGAGGGCCGGGGAGCTGTTTTTT.

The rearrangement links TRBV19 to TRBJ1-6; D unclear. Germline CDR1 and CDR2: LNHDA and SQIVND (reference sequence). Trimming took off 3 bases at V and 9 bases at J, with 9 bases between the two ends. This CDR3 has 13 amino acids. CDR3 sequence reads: CASSIGEGSPLHF. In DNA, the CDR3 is TGTGCCAGTAGTATCGGGGAGGGTTCACCCCTCCACTTT.

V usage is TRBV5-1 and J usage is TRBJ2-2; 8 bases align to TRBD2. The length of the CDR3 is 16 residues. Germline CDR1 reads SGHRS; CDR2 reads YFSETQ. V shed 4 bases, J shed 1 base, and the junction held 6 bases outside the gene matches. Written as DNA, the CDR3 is TGCGCCAGCAGCGGCGGGGGGTTTCAGAACACCGGGGAGCTGTTTTTT. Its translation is CASSGGGFQNTGELFF.

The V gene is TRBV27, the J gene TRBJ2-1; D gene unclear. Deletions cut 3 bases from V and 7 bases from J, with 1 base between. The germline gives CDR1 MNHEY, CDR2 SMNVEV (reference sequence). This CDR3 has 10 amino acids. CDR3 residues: CASSLNEQFF. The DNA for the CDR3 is TGTGCCAGCAGTTTGAATGAGCAGTTCTTC.

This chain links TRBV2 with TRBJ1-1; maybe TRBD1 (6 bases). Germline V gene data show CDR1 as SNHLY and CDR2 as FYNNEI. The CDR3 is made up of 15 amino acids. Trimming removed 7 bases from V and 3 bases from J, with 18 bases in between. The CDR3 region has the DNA TGTGCCAGCACCATACAGGCGGGGGCGGACACTGAAGCTTTCTTT. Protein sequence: CASTIQAGADTEAFF.

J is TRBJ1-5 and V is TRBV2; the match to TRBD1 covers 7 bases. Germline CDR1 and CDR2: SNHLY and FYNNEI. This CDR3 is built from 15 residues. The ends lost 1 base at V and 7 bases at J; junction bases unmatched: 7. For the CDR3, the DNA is TGTGCCAGCAGTGAAGGGGACAGAGAGAAACAGCCCCAGCATTTT. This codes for CASSEGDREKQPQHF.

The CDR3 loop is CASSFRGNTEAFF. Written as DNA, the CDR3 is TGCGCCAGCAGCTTCAGGGGGAACACTGAAGCTTTCTTT. The gene calls are TRBV5-1 and TRBJ1-1; TRBD1 is a possible D gene (6 bases). The CDR3 spans 13 residues. Germline V lookup: CDR1 SGHRS, CDR2 YFSETQ. Trimming took off 2 bases at V and 1 base at J, with 6 bases between the two ends. The full variable domain, completed using reference TRBV5-1 and TRBJ1-1, is KAGVTQTPRYLIKTRGQQVTLSCSPISGHRSVSWYQQTPGQGLQFLFEYFSETQRNKGNFPGRFSGRQFSNSRSEMNVSTLELGDSALYLCASSFRGNTEAFFGQGTRLTVV.

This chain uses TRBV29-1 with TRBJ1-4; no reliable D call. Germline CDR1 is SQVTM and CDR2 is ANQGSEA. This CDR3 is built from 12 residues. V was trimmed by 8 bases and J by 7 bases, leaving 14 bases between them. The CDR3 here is CSFRLESEKLFF. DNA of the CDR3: TGCAGCTTCCGCCTTGAGAGTGAAAAACTGTTTTTT.

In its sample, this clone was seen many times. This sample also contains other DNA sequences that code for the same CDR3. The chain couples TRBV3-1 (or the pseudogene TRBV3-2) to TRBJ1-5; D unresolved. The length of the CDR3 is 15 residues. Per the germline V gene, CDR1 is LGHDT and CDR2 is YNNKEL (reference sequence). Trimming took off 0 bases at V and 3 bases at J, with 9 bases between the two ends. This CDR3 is CASSQDYSDNQPQHF. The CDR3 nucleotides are TGTGCCAGCAGCCAAGACTACAGTGACAATCAGCCCCAGCATTTT.

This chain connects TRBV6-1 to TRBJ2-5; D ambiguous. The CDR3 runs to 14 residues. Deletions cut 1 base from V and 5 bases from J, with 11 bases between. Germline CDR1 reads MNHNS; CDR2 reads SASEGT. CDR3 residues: CASSEVGIGETQYF. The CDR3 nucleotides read TGTGCCAGCAGTGAAGTGGGAATAGGGGAGACCCAGTACTTC.

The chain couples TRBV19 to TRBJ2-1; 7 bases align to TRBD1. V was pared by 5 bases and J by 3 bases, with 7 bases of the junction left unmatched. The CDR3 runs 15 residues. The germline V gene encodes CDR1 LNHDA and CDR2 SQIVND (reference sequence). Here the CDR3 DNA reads TGTGCCAGTAGTCCCTCGACAGGGTACTACAATGAGCAGTTCTTC. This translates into CASSPSTGYYNEQFF.